A single sample gave rise to the 14 T cell receptor beta chains below, sequenced in a study of metastatic and nonmetastatic thyroid tumors. TCRdb recomputed clones from the PCR reads via MiXCR. The sample contains more than 85,000 clones, over 8.5% of which appear only once. No patient had received any treatment before thyroid surgery. Sequencing was performed on blood. The receptors come from a female donor with papillary thyroid cancer or a benign thyroid nodule (not recorded which). Some clones in this sample may be carry-over from other donors' samples.

Many counts were recorded for this clone. The CDR3 region has the DNA TGTGCCAGCAGTTTAGGGGGGGGGTCCTTTGGGGCCAACGTCCTGACTTTC. Its protein is CASSLGGGSFGANVLTF. The chain joins TRBV27 to TRBJ2-6; the match to TRBD2 covers 7 bases. V shed 2 bases and J 3 bases; nucleotides not matched to a gene: 7. CDR3 length equals 17 residues. Germline V gene data show CDR1 as MNHEY and CDR2 as SMNVEV (reference sequence). The variable domain in full, with the rest retrieved from reference TRBV27 and TRBJ2-6, is EAQVTQNPRYLITVTGKKLTVTCSQNMNHEYMSWYRQDPGLGLRQIYYSMNVEVTDKGDVPEGYKVSRKEKRNFPLILESPSPNQTSLYFCASSLGGGSFGANVLTFGAGSRLTVL.

The table lists this clone with many counts. V usage is TRBV11-2 and J usage is TRBJ1-1; no definite D call. The CDR3 runs 15 residues. Trimming stripped 0 bases from V and 0 bases from J, with 8 bases between. Germline values: CDR1 SGHAT, CDR2 FQNNGV. The CDR3 coding sequence is TGTGCCAGCAGCTTAGATTGGGCTATGAACACTGAAGCTTTCTTT. Its protein product is CASSLDWAMNTEAFF.

This clone was counted at least ten times. This chain uses TRBV6-1 with TRBJ2-2; D tentatively fits TRBD1 or TRBD2 (5 bases each). The CDR3 extends over 16 amino acids. V was pared by 6 bases and J by 2 bases, with 16 bases between. Germline assignment: CDR1 MNHNS and CDR2 SASEGT. CDR3: CASSRITGLNTGELFF. The CDR3 DNA reads TGTGCCAGCAGCCGGATAACGGGGCTTAACACCGGGGAGCTGTTTTTT.

This clone was seen many times. The rearrangement uses TRBV29-1 and TRBJ2-7; weak D call: TRBD1 (6 bases). The CDR3 extends over 14 amino acids. The germline V gene encodes CDR1 SQVTM and CDR2 ANQGSEA. The V gene lost 5 bases and the J gene lost 4 bases, with 18 bases spanning the gap. The chain's CDR3 is CSVPELGGHYEQYF. In DNA, the CDR3 is TGCAGCGTTCCCGAGCTTGGGGGCCATTACGAGCAGTACTTC.

This clone has a count of ten or more. The chain links TRBV5-1 to TRBJ1-1, with D uncertain. The CDR3 runs 11 residues. Germline V gene sequence: CDR1 SGHRS, CDR2 YFSETQ. V was shortened by 4 bases and J by 1 base, with 2 bases between the two germline ends. CDR3 coding DNA: TGCGCCAGCAGCGGGAACACTGAAGCTTTCTTT. As protein: CASSGNTEAFF.

This clone was detected many times. The chain couples TRBV7-9 to TRBJ1-2, with D unresolved. The CDR3 sequence is 16 residues long. Looked up from germline, CDR1 is SEHNR and CDR2 is FQNEAQ (reference sequence). The V and J ends lost 5 bases and 0 bases respectively, with 16 bases between them. The CDR3: CASSPPPDGANYGYTF. The DNA for the CDR3 is TGTGCCAGCAGCCCCCCCCCCGACGGAGCTAACTATGGCTACACCTTC. The full variable domain, its missing parts supplied by reference TRBV7-9 and TRBJ1-2, is DTGVSQNPRHKITKRGQNVTFRCDPISEHNRLYWYRQTLGQGPEFLTYFQNEAQLEKSRLLSDRFSAERPKGSFSTLEIQRTEQGDSAMYLCASSPPPDGANYGYTFGSGTRLTVV.

This clone was observed at least ten times. The chain uses TRBV25-1 and TRBJ2-5; 13 positions match TRBD2. Germline assignment: CDR1 MGHDK and CDR2 SYGVNS. The CDR3 runs to 19 residues. The V and J ends lost 5 bases and 5 bases, in that order; junction bases with no gene match: 17. The CDR3 loop reads CASSKLGVGLAGSAETQYF. The CDR3, as DNA: TGTGCCAGCAGTAAACTCGGGGTGGGACTAGCGGGGAGTGCGGAGACCCAGTACTTC. The full variable domain, completed using reference TRBV25-1 and TRBJ2-5, is EADIYQTPRYLVIGTGKKITLECSQTMGHDKMYWYQQDPGMELHLIHYSYGVNSTEKGDLSSESTVSRIRTEHFPLTLESARPSHTSQYLCASSKLGVGLAGSAETQYFGPGTRLLVL.

This clone was observed at least ten times. The chain joins TRBV15 to TRBJ2-3; 12 bases fit TRBD1. The CDR3 runs to 16 residues. The J segment lost 3 bases and the V segment lost 3 bases, leaving 4 bases of the junction unmatched. Germline V gene data show CDR1 as LNHNV and CDR2 as YYDKDF (reference sequence). The CDR3 nucleotides are TGTGCCACCAGCAGCCTGGGACAGGGGGCGACAGATACGCAGTATTTT. It translates to CATSSLGQGATDTQYF.

The rearrangement links TRBV11-2 to TRBJ2-7; no clear D gene. The germline V and J ends were trimmed by 1 base and 4 bases, with 8 bases remaining between them. Germline loops: CDR1 SGHAT, CDR2 FQNNGV. The length of the CDR3 is 13 residues. The CDR3 sequence: CASSLVPVYEQYF. CDR3 DNA sequence: TGTGCCAGCAGCTTAGTTCCGGTTTACGAGCAGTACTTC. Full variable domain (outside the CDR3, taken from reference TRBV11-2 and TRBJ2-7): EAGVAQSPRYKIIEKRQSVAFWCNPISGHATLYWYQQILGQGPKLLIQFQNNGVVDDSQLPKDRFSAERLKGVDSTLKIQPAKLEDSAVYLCASSLVPVYEQYFGPGTRLTVT.

This clone was recorded many times. This chain joins TRBV24-1 and TRBJ2-1, with 7 bases aligning to TRBD1. The CDR3 contains 15 residues. Germline trimming cut 2 bases from V and 6 bases from J; bases unmatched to any gene: 6. CDR1 is KGHDR, CDR2 SFDVKD, per germline. The CDR3 nucleotides read TGTGCCACCAGTGATTGGGCAGGGGGTATCAATGAGCAGTTCTTC. Encoded protein: CATSDWAGGINEQFF.

There are many counts of this clone. The chain is built from TRBV29-1 and TRBJ1-2; 9 bases line up with TRBD1. Per the germline V gene, CDR1 is SQVTM and CDR2 is ANQGSEA. The CDR3 contains 14 residues. J was trimmed by 4 bases and V by 5 bases; bases with no gene match: 8. CDR3 DNA: TGCAGCGTTACCGGGACAGGGAAGCTCTATGGCTACACCTTC. It is translated as CSVTGTGKLYGYTF.

Concerning this clone: This may arise from a read error, as a much more abundant clone is one base away. The V and J genes are TRBV11-1 and TRBJ1-5; D remains unclear. Trimming took off 5 bases at V and 0 bases at J, with 14 bases between the two ends. The CDR3 covers 16 residues. The germline CDR1 and CDR2 sequences are SGHAT and FQDESV (reference sequence). Written as DNA, the CDR3 is TGTGCCAGCAGCGCGGTACGGATTAATAGCAATCAGCCCCAGCATTTT. Protein sequence: CASSAVRINSNQPQHF.

This clone occurred many times. The V call is TRBV7-2, the J call TRBJ1-6; D not resolved. The germline gives CDR1 SGHTA, CDR2 FQGNSA. The CDR3 has 15 residues. V was cut by 5 bases and J by 6 bases, with 14 bases left in between. The CDR3 loop is CASSPGGRSNSPLHF. CDR3 in DNA: TGTGCCAGCAGCCCCGGCGGCCGAAGTAATTCACCCCTCCACTTT.

This chain connects TRBV20-1 to TRBJ2-3; the match to TRBD2 covers 10 bases. J lost 6 bases, V lost 6 bases, and 18 bases had no gene match. CDR1 and CDR2 (germline): DFQATT, SNEGSKA (reference sequence). CDR3 length equals 17 residues. The CDR3 DNA sequence: TGCAGTGCCAGAAACTTTGGGCTAGCGGGGGTTGGGGATACGCAGTATTTT. It translates to CSARNFGLAGVGDTQYF.